This entry lists 23 T cell receptor beta chains sequenced from one sample in a study of T cell responses to AZD1222 COVID-19 vaccine. Clones were read by immunoSEQ multiplex PCR, and TCRdb kept only the in-frame ones, dropping some. The table has tens of thousands of clones, around nine tenths seen once. The source was peripheral blood, collected on day 0 of MenACWY control vaccination. All receptors come from an adult in good health.

This chain connects TRBV27 to TRBJ2-2, with TRBD2 matching over 7 bases. The CDR3 has 16 amino acids. V shed 6 bases, J shed 5 bases, and the junction held 12 bases outside the gene matches. Germline loops: CDR1 MNHEY, CDR2 SMNVEV (reference sequence). CDR3 residues: CASRSLGGGETGELFF. The CDR3 region has the DNA TGTGCCAGCAGATCCCTGGGCGGGGGAGAAACCGGGGAGCTGTTTTTT.

The gene calls are TRBV19 and TRBJ2-7; 9 bases line up with TRBD1. The CDR3 is made up of 16 amino acids. V shed 6 bases and J 4 bases; nucleotides not matched to a gene: 13. The germline V gene has CDR1 LNHDA and CDR2 SQIVND (reference sequence). CDR3 loop: CASSPPAGTGIYEQYF. The CDR3 nucleotides read TGTGCCAGTAGCCCGCCCGCCGGGACAGGGATTTACGAGCAGTACTTC.

This chain joins TRBV28 and TRBJ2-1; the D gene is possibly TRBD1 (5 bases). Trimming left V 5 bases short and J 2 bases short, with 13 bases between. Germline-derived CDR1 and CDR2 are MDHEN and SYDVKM. The CDR3 runs 15 residues. CDR3 sequence reads: CASSPGNAPYNEQFF. In DNA form, the CDR3 reads TGTGCCAGCAGTCCAGGGAACGCTCCCTACAATGAGCAGTTCTTC.

The V and J genes are TRBV18 and TRBJ2-3; the match to TRBD2 covers 12 bases. The V segment lost 0 bases and the J segment 4 bases; nucleotides outside the gene matches: 5. In germline, CDR1 is KGHSH, CDR2 LQKENI. This CDR3 has 17 residues. As DNA, the CDR3 is TGTGCCAGCTCACCACCAGGACTAGCGGGATCCCCAGATACGCAGTATTTT. Amino acid sequence: CASSPPGLAGSPDTQYF.

The chain carries TRBV4-3 and TRBJ1-5; D may be TRBD1 (6 bases). This CDR3 is built from 20 residues. Germline lookup yields CDR1 LGHNA and CDR2 YSLEER. Trimming cost V 3 bases and J 3 bases, with 27 bases left between them. The CDR3 is CASSQPKEIRRGPTNQPQHF. For the CDR3, the DNA is TGCGCCAGCAGCCAGCCTAAGGAGATCCGGCGGGGGCCCACCAATCAGCCCCAGCATTTT.

The CDR3 loop reads CASSLEGAKDTQYF. The CDR3 DNA reads as TGTGCCAGCAGCTTAGAAGGGGCTAAAGATACGCAGTATTTT. This sequence joins TRBV7-9 and TRBJ2-3, with D perhaps TRBD1 (5 bases). The CDR3 runs to 14 residues. V was pared by 1 base and J by 5 bases, with 10 bases between. Germline V CDR1 and CDR2: SEHNR, FQNEAQ (reference sequence).

The gene calls are TRBV19 and TRBJ1-4; 8 bases are shared with TRBD1. The V gene's germline CDR1 is LNHDA and CDR2 SQIVND (reference sequence). V was pared by 6 bases and J by 8 bases, with 5 bases of the junction left unmatched. This CDR3 contains 13 residues. DNA for the CDR3: TGTGCCAGTAGCGGACAGGGATGGGAAAAACTGTTTTTT. Residues: CASSGQGWEKLFF. Variable domain in full (rest from reference TRBV19 and TRBJ1-4): DGGITQSPKYLFRKEGQNVTLSCEQNLNHDAMYWYRQDPGQGLRLIYYSQIVNDFQKGDIAEGYSVSREKKESFPLTVTSAQKNPTAFYLCASSGQGWEKLFFGSGTQLSVL.

This chain joins TRBV24-1 and TRBJ2-7; D gene unclear. This CDR3 region has 11 residues. Germline CDR1 KGHDR, CDR2 SFDVKD. The V end was cut by 0 bases, the J end by 12 bases, with 8 bases between. The CDR3 DNA follows: TGTGCCACCAGTGATTTGCTTCACTGGTACTTC. It codes for CATSDLLHWYF.

The V gene is TRBV2, the J gene TRBJ2-4, with D maybe TRBD1 (7 bases). Germline values: CDR1 SNHLY, CDR2 FYNNEI. CDR3 length: 14 residues. V was shortened by 3 bases and J by 6 bases, with 12 bases between the two germline ends. This CDR3 is CASSEGGQLNIQYF. The CDR3 nucleotides read TGTGCCAGCAGTGAGGGGGGACAGTTAAACATTCAGTACTTC.

This chain connects TRBV28 to TRBJ2-1, with TRBD2 matching 7 bases. V was pared by 6 bases and J by 12 bases, with 8 bases of the junction left unmatched. Germline V gene data show CDR1 as MDHEN and CDR2 as SYDVKM. The CDR3 runs to 12 residues. CDR3 nucleotide sequence: TGTGCCAGCAGCCATCTAGCGGCCCCGCAGTTCTTC. Amino acids: CASSHLAAPQFF.

This sequence joins TRBV7-2 and TRBJ2-3, with TRBD2 matching over 11 bases. V lost 5 bases and J lost 4; bases outside the gene matches: 8. Germline-derived CDR1 and CDR2 are SGHTA and FQGNSA. The CDR3 loop spans 16 amino acids. The CDR3 DNA reads TGTGCCAGCAGCGCCAATAGCGGGAGGGCCGCAGATACGCAGTATTTT. Protein: CASSANSGRAADTQYF. The whole variable domain, remainder taken from reference TRBV7-2 and TRBJ2-3, is GAGVSQSPSNKVTEKGKDVELRCDPISGHTALYWYRQSLGQGLEFLIYFQGNSAPDKSGLPSDRFSAERTGGSVSTLTIQRTQQEDSAVYLCASSANSGRAADTQYFGPGTRLTVL.

V gene TRBV6-5 combines with J gene TRBJ2-3; the D is unclear. CDR1 is MNHEY and CDR2 is SVGAGI in the germline V gene. The V and J ends lost 5 bases and 1 base respectively, with 13 bases between them. The CDR3 runs to 15 residues. DNA for the CDR3: TGTGCCAGCAGTCCTAGGGTTTGGCGCACAGATACGCAGTATTTT. As protein: CASSPRVWRTDTQYF.

The genes are TRBV4-2 and TRBJ1-1; D ambiguous. The CDR3 is made up of 14 amino acids. V lost 3 bases, J lost 1 base, and 9 bases lay in between. Germline lookup yields CDR1 LGHNA and CDR2 YNFKEQ. The CDR3 nucleotides are TGTGCCAGCAGCCATCCCGACGGGAACACTGAAGCTTTCTTT. Protein: CASSHPDGNTEAFF.

There are a few counts of this clone. The chain joins TRBV4-2 to TRBJ2-6; a possible D gene is TRBD2 (6 bases). V lost 0 bases to trimming and J lost 2 bases, with 8 bases between them. CDR3 length equals 16 residues. CDR1 and CDR2 (germline): LGHNA, YNFKEQ. The CDR3 region has the DNA TGTGCCAGCAGCCAAGATGGAGGGGCTGGGGCCAACGTCCTGACTTTC. Its protein product is CASSQDGGAGANVLTF.

Only one count was recorded for this clone. The chain links TRBV6-5 to TRBJ2-1; 7 bases are shared with TRBD2. This CDR3 has 14 residues. V trimming: 5 bases; J trimming: 4 bases; junction bases outside the gene matches: 5. The germline gives CDR1 MNHEY, CDR2 SVGAGI. The CDR3 coding sequence is TGTGCCAGCAGTATGGCGGGAGTTTACAATGAGCAGTTCTTC. This translates into CASSMAGVYNEQFF.

This chain uses TRBV10-3 with TRBJ2-1; D is undetermined. The CDR3 sequence is 16 residues long. Trimming removed 3 bases from V and 6 bases from J, with 18 bases in between. Germline V gene lookup returns CDR1 ENHRY and CDR2 SYGVKD. The CDR3 is CAISDLEAPSPNEQFF. DNA for the CDR3: TGTGCCATCAGTGACCTCGAGGCCCCATCACCCAATGAGCAGTTCTTC.

This chain uses TRBV6-5 with TRBJ2-2; unclear D gene. V was cut by 5 bases and J by 4 bases, with 8 bases left in between. Germline loops: CDR1 MNHEY, CDR2 SVGAGI. The CDR3 has 13 residues. CDR3 protein: CASSIKPTGELFF. CDR3 in DNA: TGTGCCAGCAGTATAAAACCCACCGGGGAGCTGTTTTTT.

The chain couples TRBV5-1 to TRBJ1-4, with D possibly TRBD1 on 6 matching bases. V was cut by 0 bases and J by 8 bases, with 14 bases left in between. The CDR3 covers 15 residues. Germline V gene data show CDR1 as SGHRS and CDR2 as YFSETQ. CDR3 residues: CASSLGGTPNEKLFF. The CDR3 nucleotides read TGCGCCAGCAGCTTGGGGGGGACACCGAACGAAAAACTGTTTTTT.

This sequence joins TRBV9 and TRBJ1-6; D unclear. Trimming left V 5 bases short and J 5 bases short, with 11 bases between. The CDR3 extends over 14 amino acids. Germline CDR1 and CDR2: SGDLS and YYNGEE. CDR3 nucleotide sequence: TGTGCCAGCAGTTCCCGGGTGGATAATTCACCCCTCCACTTT. Encoded protein: CASSSRVDNSPLHF.

J is TRBJ2-7 and V is TRBV5-1; possibly TRBD2 for D (6 bases). The CDR3 loop spans 14 amino acids. The V and J ends lost 0 bases and 5 bases respectively, with 12 bases between them. CDR1 is SGHRS and CDR2 is YFSETQ in the germline V gene. CDR3 nucleotides: TGCGCCAGCAGCTTGGGGACTACGGGGGACGAGCAGTACTTC. Translating gives CASSLGTTGDEQYF.

The J gene is TRBJ2-7, the V gene TRBV19; maybe TRBD2 (6 bases). Germline-derived CDR1 and CDR2 are LNHDA and SQIVND (reference sequence). The CDR3 is 16 amino acids. V lost 2 bases and J lost 3, with 17 bases in between. CDR3 residues: CASSISGYGSDYEQYF. In DNA form, the CDR3 reads TGTGCCAGTAGTATATCGGGATACGGGAGTGACTACGAGCAGTACTTC.

The chain joins TRBV4-2 to TRBJ2-2; D tentatively fits TRBD1 or TRBD2 (5 bases each). Trimming stripped 1 base from V and 8 bases from J, with 8 bases between. The CDR3 extends over 13 amino acids. Germline V gene lookup returns CDR1 LGHNA and CDR2 YNFKEQ. The CDR3 protein is CASSQVGEGELFF. The CDR3 region has the DNA TGTGCCAGCAGCCAAGTAGGGGAGGGGGAGCTGTTTTTT.

This chain links TRBV19 with TRBJ2-5; D is possibly TRBD2 (7 bases). Germline V lookup: CDR1 LNHDA, CDR2 SQIVND (reference sequence). CDR3 size: 15 residues. Trimming took 10 bases from V and 5 from J, leaving 23 bases between them. The CDR3 nucleotides are TGTGCCACCAAAAAAGGGGGAGGGCCGGTCGAGACCCAGTACTTC. Its translation is CATKKGGGPVETQYF.